The subject of this entry is one TCR beta chain. TCRdb's copy holds only in-frame clones and misses some; the assay was immunoSEQ multiplex PCR. The profile shows roughly 2.1 million clones, just over 90% of them singletons. This entry belongs to a study of shared clonotypes between healthy human individuals. Looking at the study overall: Per donor, three plates held CD4 naive cells, three held CD4 memory, two held CD8 naive and one held CD8 memory.

CD45RO-negative, CCR7-positively selected cells formed the naive CD8 fraction, excluding terminally differentiated effector memory CD45RA+ cells. V was shortened by 7 bases and J by 10 bases, with 15 bases between the two germline ends. CDR3 length: 12 amino acids. In germline, CDR1 is MRHNA, CDR2 SNTAGT. The rearrangement uses TRBV6-4 and TRBJ2-3, with D perhaps assigned TRBD1 or TRBD2 (6 bases each). This TCR derives from a man aged 18 to 30 in good health. Some clones in this sample may be carry-over from other donors' samples. The sample comprised naive CD8+ T cells from PBMCs. The CDR3, as DNA: TGTGCCAGCAAAAGGGGGGAGTGTGCGCAGTATTTT. Translation: CASKRGECAQYF.